A selection of T cell receptor beta chains follows, all from one sample in a study of blood T cell repertoires in COVID-19. Method: immunoSEQ multiplex PCR; TCRdb's copy keeps in-frame clones and lacks some. The data show just over 300,000 clones, about 87% seen once. Material: PBMCs or T cells enriched from blood (not recorded which). The receptor source for this set is a woman under 30 who had recovered from COVID-19. The CDR3 runs from the conserved cysteine through the conserved F or W. The D gene is left open where the match is weak. The size entry is marked missing in some rows and otherwise reads once, few, many or a size class.

v_call,d_call,clone_size,cdr3_length,j_call,cdr3_nt,cdr3_aa
TRBV7-2,TRBD2,-,16,TRBJ2-5,TGTGCCAGCAGCTTAGCTGGCCTAGCGGGGCGAGGGACCCAGTACTTC,CASSLAGLAGRGTQYF
TRBV6-2/TRBV6-3,TRBD1,-,15,TRBJ1-5,TGTGCCAGCAGTCACTCCAGGGGGGGCAATCAGCCCCAGCATTTT,CASSHSRGGNQPQHF
TRBV11-2,TRBD2,-,17,TRBJ2-7,TGTGCCAGCAGCTTAGATCATGGTAGCGGGGACCACTACGAGCAGTACTTC,CASSLDHGSGDHYEQYF
TRBV13,-,-,18,TRBJ1-6,TGTGCCAGCAGCAGTATTTTACAGGATACGGGTCTTAATTCACCCCTCCACTTT,CASSSILQDTGLNSPLHF
TRBV5-1,TRBD2,many,15,TRBJ2-1,TGCGCCAGCAGTGCGGGGACTACCTCCTACAATGAGCAGTTCTTC,CASSAGTTSYNEQFF
TRBV7-3,TRBD1,-,14,TRBJ2-5,TGTGCCAGCAGCCTCGACAGGGGCCAAGAGACCCAGTACTTC,CASSLDRGQETQYF
TRBV28,TRBD1,-,14,TRBJ1-2,TGTGCCAGCAGCCTAACAGGGGTCGGCTATGGCTACACCTTC,CASSLTGVGYGYTF
TRBV29-1,TRBD1,-,15,TRBJ1-2,TGCAGCGCTACTACGTGGGACAGTTCTAACTATGGCTACACCTTC,CSATTWDSSNYGYTF
TRBV6-6,-,-,15,TRBJ1-4,TGTGCCAGCAGTTACTCGAAGGGGCTAGGTGAAAAACTGTTTTTT,CASSYSKGLGEKLFF
TRBV4-3,-,once,15,TRBJ1-1,TGCGCCAGCAGCCAAGATCGGCAGGGGAACACTGAAGCTTTCTTT,CASSQDRQGNTEAFF
TRBV5-8,TRBD1,-,18,TRBJ1-1,TGTGCCAGCACTGGGGACAGGGGGCAGTTTAACACGAGGACTGAAGCTTTCTTT,CASTGDRGQFNTRTEAFF
TRBV19,TRBD2,-,15,TRBJ2-7,TGTGCCAGTAGTTTCCTCGGGGAGGGCCAAGCCGAGCAGTACTTC,CASSFLGEGQAEQYF
TRBV7-8,-,-,16,TRBJ1-4,TGTGCCAGCAGCTCCTCTTGGACAGCAACTAATGAAAAACTGTTTTTT,CASSSSWTATNEKLFF
TRBV6-2/TRBV6-3,TRBD2,few,17,TRBJ2-1,TGTGCCAGCAGTAACTCGAGGGGCGGGAGTAGGCCCGATGAGCAGTTCTTC,CASSNSRGGSRPDEQFF
TRBV11-2,-,-,14,TRBJ1-2,TGTGCCAGCAGCCCTGACACGCCTAACTATGGCTACACCTTC,CASSPDTPNYGYTF
TRBV4-1,-,-,14,TRBJ2-7,TGCGCCAGCAGCCATCCCGGGACATCAGACGAGCAGTACTTC,CASSHPGTSDEQYF
TRBV27,-,-,14,TRBJ2-7,TGTGCCAGCAGTCTAACTCCAGGCTCCTACGAGCAGTACTTC,CASSLTPGSYEQYF
TRBV21-1,-,-,14,TRBJ2-7,TGTGCCAGCAGCAATAGACCAGGGACCTACGAGCAGTACTTC,CASSNRPGTYEQYF
TRBV3-1/TRBV3-2,-,-,16,TRBJ2-4,TGTGCCAGCAGCCAGCCAACAGGGATAGCCAAAAACATTCAGTACTTC,CASSQPTGIAKNIQYF
TRBV6-2/TRBV6-3,TRBD2,-,17,TRBJ2-7,TGTGCCAGCAGCAGAGGACTAGCGGGGGGGAAGACCTACGAGCAGTACTTC,CASSRGLAGGKTYEQYF
TRBV11-1,-,few,14,TRBJ2-7,TGTGCCAGCAGCGATTGGTCCGGCTCCTACGAGCAGTACTTC,CASSDWSGSYEQYF
TRBV5-6,-,once,14,TRBJ2-7,TGTGCCAGCAGCTTGACAGGCTACCCCAGCGAGCAGTACTTC,CASSLTGYPSEQYF
TRBV30,-,-,12,TRBJ1-2,TGTGCCTGGGCTAGACAGGTCTATGGCTACACCTTC,CAWARQVYGYTF
TRBV6-2/TRBV6-3,-,-,13,TRBJ2-1,TGTGCCAGCAGTCCCCCAGCAGGGCTTGGGGAGTTCTTC,CASSPPAGLGEFF
TRBV5-1,-,-,13,TRBJ2-1,TGCGCCAGCACCGCGGAGCCCTACAATGAGCAGTTCTTC,CASTAEPYNEQFF
TRBV29-1,TRBD1,-,13,TRBJ1-1,TGCAGCGTTAGGACAGGGGGCCAGACTGAAGCTTTCTTT,CSVRTGGQTEAFF
TRBV6-5,-,-,13,TRBJ2-7,TGTGCCAGCAGTCCCGGGACACTCTACGAGCAGTACTTC,CASSPGTLYEQYF